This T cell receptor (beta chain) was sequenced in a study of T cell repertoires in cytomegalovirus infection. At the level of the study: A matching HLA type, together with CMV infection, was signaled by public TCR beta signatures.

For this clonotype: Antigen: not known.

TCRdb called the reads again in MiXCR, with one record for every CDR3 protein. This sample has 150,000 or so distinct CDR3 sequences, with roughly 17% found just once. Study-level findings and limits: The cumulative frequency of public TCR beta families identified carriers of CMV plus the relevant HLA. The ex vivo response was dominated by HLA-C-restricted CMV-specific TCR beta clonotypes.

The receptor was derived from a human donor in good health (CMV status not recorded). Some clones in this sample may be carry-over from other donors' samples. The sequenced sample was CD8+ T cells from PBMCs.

In nucleotides, the CDR3 is TGTGCCAGCAGCTTTGCCTGGTTGGGGACTGAAGCTTTCTTT. As protein: CASSFAWLGTEAFF. The genes are TRBV7-9 and TRBJ1-1; D gene ambiguous. Trimming cost V 3 bases and J 5 bases, with 13 bases left between them. Germline CDR1 SEHNR, CDR2 FQNEAQ (reference sequence). This CDR3 spans 14 amino acids.